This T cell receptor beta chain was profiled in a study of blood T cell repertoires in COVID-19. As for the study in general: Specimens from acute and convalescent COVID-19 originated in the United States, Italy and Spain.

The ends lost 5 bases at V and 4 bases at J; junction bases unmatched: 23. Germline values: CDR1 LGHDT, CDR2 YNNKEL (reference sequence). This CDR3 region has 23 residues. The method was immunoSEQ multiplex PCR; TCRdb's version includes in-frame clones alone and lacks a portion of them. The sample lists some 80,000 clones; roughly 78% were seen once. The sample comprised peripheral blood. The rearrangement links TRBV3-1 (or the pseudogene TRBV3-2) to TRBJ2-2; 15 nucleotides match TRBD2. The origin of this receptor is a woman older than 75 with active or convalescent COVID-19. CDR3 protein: CASSATPHGSGLAGGSGTGELFF. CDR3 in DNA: TGTGCCAGCAGCGCAACCCCCCATGGTTCGGGACTAGCGGGAGGTTCGGGCACCGGGGAGCTGTTTTTT.